This T cell receptor beta chain was recorded in a study of neurological immune-mediated disorders. General study findings and limits: None of the CDR3 amino acid sequences of expanded clones recurred across subjects, suggesting private repertoires in all groups.

This clonotype has at least ten counts. Antigen specificity is unknown. TCRdb re-called the 5' RACE reads through MiXCR, storing one row per CDR3 protein. The data contain more than 70,000 distinct CDR3 sequences, 17% of them singletons. The germline V gene encodes CDR1 SGHTA and CDR2 FQGNSA. There are 12 residues in the CDR3. V was pared by 5 bases and J by 13 bases, with 17 bases between. J is TRBJ2-5 and V is TRBV7-2; the D gene could be TRBD1 or TRBD2 (6 bases each). This clonotype originated in a woman aged 40 to 50 in good health. Sequences were obtained from PBMCs. CDR3: CASSQVDGGRYF. The CDR3 nucleotides are TGTGCCAGCAGCCAAGTCGACGGGGGCAGGTACTTC.